The clone carrying this TCR beta chain was counted at least ten times. Its antigen is still unknown. Hyperthyroidism patients had new diagnoses, durations under 2 months, and ages of 18 to 65. RNA transcripts were the source from which TCR beta CDR3 regions were amplified. HTBI primers were used in a first-round RT-PCR, which preceded a second-round multiplex PCR. TCRdb reanalysed the multiplex PCR reads using MiXCR and keeps one entry per CDR3 protein. The table includes around 400,000 distinct CDR3 sequences, 20% to 25% detected once. V lost 11 bases and J 6 bases, leaving 19 bases between the germline ends. This CDR3 is 13 amino acids long. CDR1 is MNHNS, CDR2 SASEGT, per germline. This sample was taken from a study of Graves' ophthalmopathy and Graves' hyperthyroidism. Notes on the study in general: Researchers report that a 13-signature model separated ophthalmopathy from stable hyperthyroidism, posting about 87% sensitivity and 65% to 82% specificity. Ophthalmopathy progression cases were predicted by the model with approximately 66% sensitivity and 72.22% specificity.

The gene calls are TRBV6-1 and TRBJ2-5, with D possibly being TRBD1 or TRBD2 (6 bases each). The source material was peripheral blood. The receptor was derived from a woman under 30 with stable Graves' hyperthyroidism. The CDR3 coding sequence is TGTGCCTCCCGGGGGCCTGACAGACAGACCCAGTACTTC. Amino acid sequence: CASRGPDRQTQYF.